The 4 T cell receptor beta chains in this list originate from one sample, sequenced in a study of blood T cell repertoires in COVID-19. Clones were sequenced by immunoSEQ multiplex PCR, and TCRdb holds only the in-frame ones, with some missing. The table shows roughly 260,000 clones, with around 82% occurring only once. The specimen was peripheral blood. These receptors were obtained from an elderly woman with active or convalescent COVID-19.

The gene calls are TRBV5-1 and TRBJ1-3, with 7 bases that match TRBD1. After removal of 3 bases from V and 4 bases from J, the junction contained 4 bases not matched to a gene. This CDR3 comprises 14 residues. CDR1 and CDR2 (germline): SGHRS, YFSETQ. DNA for the CDR3: TGCGCCAGCAGCTCCGACAGGGCAGGAAACACCATATATTTT. It translates to CASSSDRAGNTIYF. Combining the CDR3 with reference TRBV5-1 and TRBJ1-3 gives the whole variable domain KAGVTQTPRYLIKTRGQQVTLSCSPISGHRSVSWYQQTPGQGLQFLFEYFSETQRNKGNFPGRFSGRQFSNSRSEMNVSTLELGDSALYLCASSSDRAGNTIYFGEGSWLTVV.

This chain uses TRBV28 with TRBJ2-1, with 8 positions matching TRBD2. Trimming removed 5 bases from V and 4 bases from J; junction bases left unmatched: 10. Germline loops: CDR1 MDHEN, CDR2 SYDVKM. The CDR3 is 16 residues long. CDR3 nucleotide sequence: TGTGCCAGCAGTGGTAGCGGGGAAGGAGAATACAATGAGCAGTTCTTC. It yields the protein CASSGSGEGEYNEQFF.

The chain employs TRBV7-6 and TRBJ2-1; TRBD2 matches at 9 bases. J was trimmed by 3 bases and V by 1 base; bases with no gene match: 10. The germline V gene has CDR1 SGHVS and CDR2 FNYEAQ. This CDR3 is built from 18 residues. In DNA, the CDR3 is TGTGCCAGCAGCTTAGTCAGACCTAGCGGGAATGTCTACAATGAGCAGTTCTTC. Translated, it gives CASSLVRPSGNVYNEQFF. Complete variable domain (other parts from reference TRBV7-6 and TRBJ2-1): GAGVSQSPRYKVTKRGQDVALRCDPISGHVSLYWYRQALGQGPEFLTYFNYEAQQDKSGLPNDRFSAERPEGSISTLTIQRTEQRDSAMYRCASSLVRPSGNVYNEQFFGPGTRLTVL.

The rearrangement joins TRBV2 to TRBJ2-1; weak D call: TRBD2 (5 bases). CDR3 length equals 16 residues. Between the trimmed V and J ends, which lost 5 bases and 1 base, there was a span of 15 bases. CDR1 SNHLY and CDR2 FYNNEI come from the germline V gene. The CDR3 loop reads CASSTTRDSSYNEQFF. In DNA form, the CDR3 reads TGTGCCAGCAGTACTACTAGGGATTCGTCCTACAATGAGCAGTTCTTC.